Below are 22 T cell receptor beta chains sequenced from a single sample in a study of shared clonotypes between healthy human individuals. TCRdb's copy holds only in-frame clones and misses some; the assay was immunoSEQ multiplex PCR. Here the sample spans over a million clones, 70% to 80% being singletons. The sample was memory CD4+ T cells from PBMCs. Indicated subset: CD45RA-negative fraction. These receptors all come from a man aged 18-30 years in good health. Some clones in this sample may be carry-over from other donors' samples.

V gene TRBV5-1 combines with J gene TRBJ2-3; TRBD2 matches 11 bases. The CDR3 consists of 16 residues. Per germline, CDR1 SGHRS and CDR2 YFSETQ. J gave up 3 bases and V 5 bases, and 8 bases lay outside the gene matches. CDR3 nucleotides: TGCGCCAGCAGACCACTAGCGGGAGTCTCAACAGATACGCAGTATTTT. This sequence encodes CASRPLAGVSTDTQYF.

This clone appeared a few times. This chain connects TRBV6-5 to TRBJ1-4; maybe TRBD1 (6 bases). This CDR3 has 14 amino acids. Germline-derived CDR1 and CDR2 are MNHEY and SVGAGI. The ends were cut back, 6 bases at V and 10 bases at J, with 18 bases in the middle. The CDR3 DNA follows: TGTGCCAGCAGGGGGGACACGGAGAGTGGAAAACTGTTTTTT. Residues: CASRGDTESGKLFF.

The V and J genes are TRBV7-2 and TRBJ2-2; D might be TRBD1 (5 bases). This CDR3 is built from 16 residues. The V end was cut by 0 bases, the J end by 2 bases, with 10 bases between. Germline-derived CDR1 and CDR2 are SGHTA and FQGNSA. The CDR3 DNA is TGTGCCAGCAGCTTAGCCCGGACATATAACACCGGGGAGCTGTTTTTT. It translates to CASSLARTYNTGELFF. Based on the CDR3 plus reference TRBV7-2 and TRBJ2-2, the full variable domain is GAGVSQSPSNKVTEKGKDVELRCDPISGHTALYWYRQSLGQGLEFLIYFQGNSAPDKSGLPSDRFSAERTGGSVSTLTIQRTQQEDSAVYLCASSLARTYNTGELFFGEGSRLTVL.

The genes are TRBV6-1 and TRBJ2-3; possibly TRBD1 or TRBD2 for D (6 bases each). Germline CDR1 reads MNHNS; CDR2 reads SASEGT. The CDR3 consists of 14 residues. Trimming removed 6 bases from V and 5 bases from J, with 15 bases in between. This chain's CDR3 is CASRLRGPGDTQYF. DNA for the CDR3: TGTGCCAGCAGACTCCGGGGGCCGGGAGATACGCAGTATTTT.

This clone was counted a single time. The chain couples TRBV7-9 to TRBJ2-1; the match to TRBD2 covers 8 bases. The CDR3 is made up of 16 amino acids. The V gene's germline CDR1 is SEHNR and CDR2 FQNEAQ (reference sequence). V lost 5 bases, J lost 5 bases, and 11 bases stayed unmatched. CDR3 coding DNA: TGTGCCAGCAGCACCGGGCCGGGGGGGCCGAACAATGAGCAGTTCTTC. Amino acid sequence: CASSTGPGGPNNEQFF.

Worth noting for this clone: Different DNA sequences within this sample yield the same CDR3. The CDR3 DNA reads as TGTGCCAGCAGGCGACAGGGGTACGAGCAGTACTTC. It specifies CASRRQGYEQYF. This chain links TRBV2 with TRBJ2-7; 8 bases fit TRBD1. Unmatched junction bases numbered 2, after V lost 6 bases and J lost 4 bases. The CDR3 runs 12 residues. The germline CDR1 and CDR2 sequences are SNHLY and FYNNEI.

This chain joins TRBV7-9 and TRBJ2-3; D is unclear. This CDR3 has 12 amino acids. Germline assignment: CDR1 SEHNR and CDR2 FQNEAQ (reference sequence). Trimming stripped 2 bases from V and 6 bases from J, with 6 bases between. CDR3 amino acids: CASSLTADTQYF. The CDR3 DNA sequence: TGTGCCAGCAGCTTAACTGCGGATACGCAGTATTTT.

This sequence joins TRBV5-1 and TRBJ2-3; TRBD2 agrees at 11 bases. The CDR3 contains 16 residues. V was clipped by 0 bases and J by 3 bases; unmatched bases: 3. From germline, CDR1 is SGHRS and CDR2 YFSETQ. This chain's CDR3 is CASSLVGTSGTDTQYF. The CDR3 nucleotides read TGCGCCAGCAGCTTGGTGGGGACTAGCGGTACAGATACGCAGTATTTT.

About this clone: Other DNA sequences from this sample encode an identical CDR3 as well. The J gene is TRBJ2-1, the V gene TRBV7-2; 9 nucleotides agree with TRBD2. Germline assignment: CDR1 SGHTA and CDR2 FQGNSA. The CDR3 is made up of 15 amino acids. V shed 2 bases, J shed 4 bases, and the junction held 3 bases outside the gene matches. CDR3 nucleotides: TGTGCCAGCAGCTTAACAGCGGGGGGTTACAATGAGCAGTTCTTC. Residues: CASSLTAGGYNEQFF.

As concerns this clone: Other nucleotide sequences from this sample produce the same CDR3. The CDR3 spells CAWSPLGGYTF. Here the CDR3 DNA reads TGTGCCTGGAGCCCCCTGGGGGGCTACACCTTC. This chain links TRBV30 with TRBJ1-2; D ambiguous. V was cut by 3 bases and J by 8 bases, with 10 bases left in between. Germline CDR1 and CDR2: GTSNPN and SVGIG (reference sequence). The CDR3 extends over 11 amino acids.

This chain links TRBV5-1 with TRBJ1-1, with TRBD1 as a possible D gene (5 bases). V was clipped by 2 bases and J by 5 bases, with 13 bases between them. Germline V gene sequence: CDR1 SGHRS, CDR2 YFSETQ. The CDR3 has 14 amino acids. The DNA for the CDR3 is TGCGCCAGCAGCTTATTCGGGGGGAGAACTGAAGCTTTCTTT. Its protein is CASSLFGGRTEAFF. Filled out from reference TRBV5-1 and TRBJ1-1, the complete variable domain reads KAGVTQTPRYLIKTRGQQVTLSCSPISGHRSVSWYQQTPGQGLQFLFEYFSETQRNKGNFPGRFSGRQFSNSRSEMNVSTLELGDSALYLCASSLFGGRTEAFFGQGTRLTVV.

This chain links TRBV19 with TRBJ1-1; D call uncertain. V was pared by 10 bases and J by 1 base, with 16 bases between. CDR1 is LNHDA and CDR2 is SQIVND in the germline V gene (reference sequence). The CDR3 runs to 14 residues. The CDR3 region has the DNA TGTGCCACCCAACGGGCGGTGGGGAACACTGAAGCTTTCTTT. This encodes CATQRAVGNTEAFF.

The CDR3 DNA sequence: TGTGCCAGTAGTCGAACGACCGGGACAGGGGTGGAAGATACGCAGTATTTT. This codes for CASSRTTGTGVEDTQYF. The chain has TRBV19 and TRBJ2-3; 10 bases are a match to TRBD1. V lost 5 bases, J lost 5 bases, and 13 bases stayed unmatched. There are 17 residues in the CDR3. The germline V gene has CDR1 LNHDA and CDR2 SQIVND (reference sequence).

The rearrangement joins TRBV29-1 to TRBJ1-1; possible D gene TRBD1, 5 bases. The germline V gene encodes CDR1 SQVTM and CDR2 ANQGSEA. This CDR3 contains 13 residues. V lost 1 base to trimming and J lost 6 bases, with 12 bases between them. The CDR3 region is CSVEGDRSSEAFF. The CDR3 DNA reads as TGCAGCGTTGAAGGCGACAGAAGCTCTGAAGCTTTCTTT.

As for this clone: At one boundary the junction diverges from the germline segment, which might be a read error. The gene calls are TRBV4-2 and TRBJ1-1; D uncertain. The CDR3 has 14 amino acids. CDR1 is LGHNA, CDR2 YNFKEQ, per germline. The CDR3 nucleotides are TGTGCCAGCAGCCAAGATCTGAGTCGAGTCCTCGGTCTCTTT. Its protein product is CASSQDLSRVLGLF.

This chain uses TRBV10-3 with TRBJ1-5; the match to TRBD1 covers 9 bases. The length of the CDR3 is 15 residues. V dropped 5 bases and J dropped 1; count of bases not matched to a gene: 3. The V gene's germline CDR1 is ENHRY and CDR2 SYGVKD. The CDR3 bases are TGTGCCATCAGTAACGGACAGGGGAGCAATCAGCCCCAGCATTTT. Translated, it gives CAISNGQGSNQPQHF.

The chain combines TRBV6-1 with TRBJ1-1, with TRBD1 matching 12 bases. Germline assignment: CDR1 MNHNS and CDR2 SASEGT. The CDR3 runs to 15 residues. V gave up 6 bases and J gave up 1 base; unmatched junction bases: 3. The CDR3 DNA reads as TGTGCCAGCAGGGGGACAGGGGGCCGGAACACTGAAGCTTTCTTT. This encodes CASRGTGGRNTEAFF.

This clone was seen only once. The V gene is TRBV10-3, the J gene TRBJ2-1; 10 bases agree with TRBD2. Germline V gene data show CDR1 as ENHRY and CDR2 as SYGVKD. CDR3 length equals 14 residues. Losses at the gene ends were 10 bases for V and 7 bases for J; bases not matched to a gene: 10. The CDR3 bases are TGTGCCACGGGACTAGCGAAGGGCGGGAATGAGCAGTTCTTC. Translating gives CATGLAKGGNEQFF.

The V gene is TRBV5-1, the J gene TRBJ2-1, with D perhaps matching TRBD1 (6 bases). With 4 bases removed from V and 9 bases from J, the gap between germline ends came to 23 bases. The germline V gene has CDR1 SGHRS and CDR2 YFSETQ. The CDR3 runs to 16 residues. CDR3 coding DNA: TGCGCCAGCAGCCTTCCGCCGGGACACACTGGGGGTGAGCAGTTCTTC. Translated: CASSLPPGHTGGEQFF.

Of note for this clone: A much larger clonotype is one base distant, so this may be a read error. V and J are TRBV18 and TRBJ2-3; D gene unclear. The CDR3 totals 12 residues. Looked up from germline, CDR1 is KGHSH and CDR2 is LQKENI. Trimming cost V 3 bases and J 2 bases, with 3 bases left between them. The CDR3 sequence: CASSPNTDTQYF. DNA for the CDR3: TGTGCCAGCTCACCCAACACAGATACGCAGTATTTT.

CDR3 protein: CASSPGTVAETQYF. CDR3 sequence (DNA): TGTGCCAGCAGTCCCGGGACAGTAGCCGAGACCCAGTACTTC. The V and J genes are TRBV6-1 and TRBJ2-5, with 7 bases that match TRBD1. With V trimmed by 5 bases and J by 5 bases, 8 bases remained unmatched. The germline gives CDR1 MNHNS, CDR2 SASEGT. This CDR3 spans 14 amino acids.

This clone came up a few times. The chain employs TRBV28 and TRBJ1-2; TRBD1 matches 10 bases. Trimming cost V 1 base and J 4 bases; bases outside gene matches: 6. Per germline, CDR1 MDHEN and CDR2 SYDVKM. The CDR3 is 16 amino acids. CDR3 coding DNA: TGTGCCAGCAGTTTATTCGGGGGACAGGGGACCTATGGCTACACCTTC. It translates to CASSLFGGQGTYGYTF.